This is a list of T cell receptor beta chains from one sample in a study of OX40 agonist ivuxolimab in advanced cancers. TCRdb's table, derived via immunoSEQ multiplex PCR, lists solely in-frame clones and lacks some. The table lists tens of thousands of clones, approximately 84% of them singletons. The sequences come from CD4+ or CD8+ T cells sorted from blood, collected in a trial of the OX40 agonist ivuxolimab. These receptor sequences come from an adult with an advanced solid tumor such as melanoma, head and neck, liver or kidney cancer. CDR3s include the opening cysteine and the closing phenylalanine or tryptophan. A D gene is named only where the DNA matches it firmly. Clone sizes are given selectively: once, few, many, or a class where the clone is expanded.

TRBV29-1	TRBJ2-5	-	-	CSVEGSQETQYF	TGCAGCGTTGAGGGCAGCCAAGAGACCCAGTACTTC
TRBV12-1	TRBJ2-1	-	-	CASSFIWTSELWNEQFF	TGTGCCAGCAGCTTTATATGGACTAGCGAACTGTGGAATGAGCAGTTCTTC
TRBV28	TRBJ2-3	-	-	CASNLLGGAQYF	TGTGCCAGCAACCTGTTGGGCGGGGCGCAGTATTTT
TRBV9	TRBJ2-2	TRBD2	-	CASSHPRTSGAGELFF	TGTGCCAGCAGCCATCCCAGGACTAGCGGGGCCGGGGAGCTGTTTTTT
TRBV10-3	TRBJ2-5	-	-	CAISTGGSGGGETQYF	TGTGCCATCAGTACCGGCGGTAGCGGAGGGGGGGAGACCCAGTACTTC
TRBV19	TRBJ1-4	-	few	CASSRNEKLFF	TGTGCCAGTAGCCGAAATGAAAAACTGTTTTTT
TRBV5-5	TRBJ1-4	-	-	CASSFQGNEKLFF	TGTGCCAGCAGCTTCCAGGGGAATGAAAAACTGTTTTTT
TRBV19	TRBJ1-1	-	few	CASSIEDTGTEAFF	TGTGCCAGTAGTATAGAGGACACGGGCACTGAAGCTTTCTTT
TRBV7-2	TRBJ2-1	TRBD2	-	CASSRPGLAGGEQFF	TGTGCCAGCAGCCGACCGGGACTAGCGGGAGGTGAGCAGTTCTTC
TRBV2	TRBJ1-1	-	-	CASTTEMNTEAFF	TGTGCCAGCACCACAGAGATGAACACTGAAGCTTTCTTT
TRBV4-2	TRBJ1-2	TRBD1	-	CASSLATGTANYGYTF	TGTGCCAGCAGCCTCGCTACCGGGACAGCTAACTATGGCTACACCTTC
TRBV21-1	TRBJ2-3	-	once	CASSTGTQYTDTQYF	TGTGCCAGCAGCACCGGGACTCAGTACACAGATACGCAGTATTTT
TRBV7-8	TRBJ2-5	TRBD1	-	CASSLVQGAYSGTQYF	TGTGCCAGCAGCTTAGTGCAGGGGGCGTATTCTGGGACCCAGTACTTC
TRBV2	TRBJ2-5	TRBD2	-	CASKIRAGGTQETQYF	TGTGCCAGCAAAATCCGAGCGGGAGGGACACAAGAGACCCAGTACTTC
TRBV11-2	TRBJ2-7	TRBD1	once	CASSFLTGGPYEQYF	TGTGCCAGCAGCTTTCTGACAGGGGGGCCCTACGAGCAGTACTTC
TRBV9	TRBJ2-7	-	-	CASSVGEVGEQYF	TGTGCCAGCAGCGTCGGGGAGGTAGGCGAGCAGTACTTC
TRBV14	TRBJ2-7	TRBD1	once	CASSRDRRGYEQYF	TGTGCCAGCAGCCGGGACAGGAGAGGGTACGAGCAGTACTTC
TRBV19	TRBJ2-5	-	few	CASSARGGGARETQYF	TGTGCCAGTAGCGCCCGGGGAGGAGGGGCGAGAGAGACCCAGTACTTC
TRBV7-2	TRBJ2-7	TRBD1	-	CASSLAPGTAIYEQYF	TGTGCCAGCAGCTTAGCCCCCGGGACAGCGATCTACGAGCAGTACTTC
TRBV10-1	TRBJ1-1	-	-	CASRQMNTEAFF	TGCGCCAGCAGGCAGATGAACACTGAAGCTTTCTTT
TRBV4-1	TRBJ1-3	-	-	CASSQDWQGSSGNTIYF	TGCGCCAGCAGCCAAGATTGGCAGGGTTCCTCAGGAAACACCATATATTTT
TRBV7-9	TRBJ1-1	-	-	CASSLAKPGMGTEAFF	TGTGCCAGCAGCTTAGCTAAGCCGGGTATGGGGACTGAAGCTTTCTTT